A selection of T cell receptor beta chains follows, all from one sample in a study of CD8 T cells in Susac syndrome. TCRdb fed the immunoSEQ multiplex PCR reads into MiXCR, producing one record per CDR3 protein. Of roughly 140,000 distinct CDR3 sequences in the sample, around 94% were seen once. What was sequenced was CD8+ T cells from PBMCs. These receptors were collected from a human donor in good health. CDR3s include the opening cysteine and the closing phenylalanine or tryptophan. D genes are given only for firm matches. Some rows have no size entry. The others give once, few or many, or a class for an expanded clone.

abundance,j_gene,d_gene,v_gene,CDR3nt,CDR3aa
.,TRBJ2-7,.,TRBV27,TGTGCCAGCATTTCGCAGACCTACGAGCAGTACTTC,CASISQTYEQYF
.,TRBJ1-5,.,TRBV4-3,TGCGCCAGCAGCCAAGGCGATCAGCCCCAGCATTTT,CASSQGDQPQHF
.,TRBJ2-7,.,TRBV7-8,TGTGCCAGCAGACGCCAACGGGGGCTAGGCTACGAGCAGTACTTC,CASRRQRGLGYEQYF
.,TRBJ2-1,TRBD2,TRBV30,TGTGCCTGGAGTTTGGGGGGAGGGCCGATGGATGAGCAGTTCTTC,CAWSLGGGPMDEQFF
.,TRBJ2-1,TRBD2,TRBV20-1,TGCAGTGGAGGGGCGGGAGGCCTAAATGAGCAGTTCTTC,CSGGAGGLNEQFF
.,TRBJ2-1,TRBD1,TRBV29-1,TGCAGCGTTGAAGATCCAGACAGGGATGAGCAGTTCTTC,CSVEDPDRDEQFF
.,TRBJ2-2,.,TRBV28,TGTGCCAGCAGTTTAGATCCCGAGTTCACCGGGGAGCTGTTTTTT,CASSLDPEFTGELFF
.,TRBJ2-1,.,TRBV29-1,TGCAGCGTTAGCAAACGGGAGTACCCCTACAATGAGCAGTTCTTC,CSVSKREYPYNEQFF
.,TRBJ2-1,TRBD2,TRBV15,TGTGCCACCAGCAGTGCAGCCCTAGCGGGGCCCGACGATGAGCAGTTCTTC,CATSSAALAGPDDEQFF
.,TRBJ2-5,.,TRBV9,TGTGCCAGCAGCGTAGCTATGACCCAAGAGACCCAGTACTTC,CASSVAMTQETQYF
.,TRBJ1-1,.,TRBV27,TGTGCCAGCGGTCTAACAGGGGAAGCTTTCTTT,CASGLTGEAFF
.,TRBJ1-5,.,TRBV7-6,TGTGCCAGCAGCTTAAGGAACAATCAGCCCCAGCATTTT,CASSLRNNQPQHF
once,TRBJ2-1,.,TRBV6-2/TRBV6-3,TGTGCCAGCAGCATACTAGGATACAATGAGCAGTTCTTC,CASSILGYNEQFF
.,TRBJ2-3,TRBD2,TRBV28,TGTGCCAGCAGTTTCCCCCCCGAGACTAGCGGCAGCACAGATACGCAGTATTTT,CASSFPPETSGSTDTQYF
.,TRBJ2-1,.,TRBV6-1,TGTGCCAGCTCCCCCTGGCAGGCGGTCCCCTACAATGAGCAGTTCTTC,CASSPWQAVPYNEQFF
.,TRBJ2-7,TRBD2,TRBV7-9,TGTGCCAGCAGCTCAATATCGGGACTAGCGGGACCTCAGTACTTC,CASSSISGLAGPQYF
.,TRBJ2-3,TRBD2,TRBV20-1,TGCAGTGCTGGGACTATAAGCACAGATACGCAGTATTTT,CSAGTISTDTQYF
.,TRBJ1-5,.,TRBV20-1,TGCAGTGCTAGAGATGCAGGGTTCGGTCAGCCCCAGCATTTT,CSARDAGFGQPQHF
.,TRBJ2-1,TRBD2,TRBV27,TGTGCCAGCACCGTGGGGCGGGAGAGCGACAATGAGCAGTTCTTC,CASTVGRESDNEQFF
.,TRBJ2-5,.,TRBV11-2,TGTGCCAGCAGCTTAGGGTCCGAACAAGAGACCCAGTACTTC,CASSLGSEQETQYF
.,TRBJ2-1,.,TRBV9,TGTGCCAGCAGCCTACGAGCAGCGGTCCATGAGCAGTTCTTC,CASSLRAAVHEQFF
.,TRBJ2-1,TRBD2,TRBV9,TGTGCCAGCAGCAGGGGACTAGCGGGAGTACATGAGCAGTTCTTC,CASSRGLAGVHEQFF
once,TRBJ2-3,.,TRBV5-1,TGCGCCAGCTCACCTGGAGGTTACGGCACAGATACGCAGTATTTT,CASSPGGYGTDTQYF
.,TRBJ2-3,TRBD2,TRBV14,TGTGCCAGCAGCCAAGAGACTAGCGGGAGTCATACGCAGTATTTT,CASSQETSGSHTQYF
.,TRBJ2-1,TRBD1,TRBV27,TGTGCCAGCTTGGGGACAGCTTACAATGAGCAGTTCTTC,CASLGTAYNEQFF
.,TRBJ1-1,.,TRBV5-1,TGCGCCAGCAGCCCCTGGGAGGGGAACACTGAAGCTTTCTTT,CASSPWEGNTEAFF
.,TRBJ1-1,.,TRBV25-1,TGTGCCAGCAGTGACTCACGACAGCACCCTGGGTGGACTGAAGCTTTCTTT,CASSDSRQHPGWTEAFF
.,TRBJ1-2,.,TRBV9,TGTGCCAGCAGCCCTAATCTAATAACTAACTATGGCTACACCTTC,CASSPNLITNYGYTF
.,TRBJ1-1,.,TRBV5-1,TGCGCCAGCAGCTTGGGTCAGGACGCTGAAGCTTTCTTT,CASSLGQDAEAFF
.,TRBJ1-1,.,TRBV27,TGTGCCAGCAGTTTGGGGGGAATCGGCACTGAAGCTTTCTTT,CASSLGGIGTEAFF
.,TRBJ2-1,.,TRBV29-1,TGCAGCGTTGAATCCCCGAGTCTCGATGAGCAGTTCTTC,CSVESPSLDEQFF
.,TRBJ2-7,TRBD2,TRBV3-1,TGTGCCAGCAGCTTCCAGCGGGAGTTGGACGAGCAGTACTTC,CASSFQRELDEQYF
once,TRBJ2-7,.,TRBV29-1,TGCAGCGTTGAAGAGGGCTCTGAATCGTACGAGCAGTACTTC,CSVEEGSESYEQYF
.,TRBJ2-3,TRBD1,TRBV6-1,TGTGCCAGCAGAGACAGGGAGACAGATACGCAGTATTTT,CASRDRETDTQYF
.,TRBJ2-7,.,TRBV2,TGTGCCAGCAGTTCGGACTATTCCTACGAGCAGTACTTC,CASSSDYSYEQYF
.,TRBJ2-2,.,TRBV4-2,TGTGCCAGCAGCCAAGAGGATGGCGGACGAATCACCGGGGAGCTGTTTTTT,CASSQEDGGRITGELFF
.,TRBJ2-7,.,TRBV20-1,TGCAGTGCTACCCAGTTGGGTAGAACATCCTACGAGCAGTACTTC,CSATQLGRTSYEQYF
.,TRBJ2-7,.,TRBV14,TGTGCCAGCAGCCAAGTTGAGACAGCTTACGAGCAGTACTTC,CASSQVETAYEQYF
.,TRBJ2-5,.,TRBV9,TGTGCCAGCAGCCCTGAGCCCCAGGTGGAGACCCAGTACTTC,CASSPEPQVETQYF
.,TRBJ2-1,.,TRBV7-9,TGTGCCGGCCATGGGGGGAGAGGCTACAATGAGCAGTTCTTC,CAGHGGRGYNEQFF
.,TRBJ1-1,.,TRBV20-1,TGCAGTGCTTCAGAAGCTTTCTTT,CSASEAFF
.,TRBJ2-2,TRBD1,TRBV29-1,TGCAGCGCGACAGGGGCGAACACCGGGGAGCTGTTTTTT,CSATGANTGELFF
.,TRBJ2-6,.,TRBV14,TGTGCCAGCAGCCGGGGGTTCGGGGCCAACGTCCTGACTTTC,CASSRGFGANVLTF
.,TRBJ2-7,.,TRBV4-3,TGCGCCAGCAGCCAAGTGGACAGTAGCTCCTACGAGCAGTACTTC,CASSQVDSSSYEQYF
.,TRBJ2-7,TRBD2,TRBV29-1,TGCAGCGCGGGGGGACTAGCTGACCCTCGGGAGCAGTACTTC,CSAGGLADPREQYF
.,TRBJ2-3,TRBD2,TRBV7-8,TGTGCCAGCAGCACACTAGCGGGAGGGCCACGGGATACGCAGTATTTT,CASSTLAGGPRDTQYF
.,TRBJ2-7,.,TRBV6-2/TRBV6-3,TGTGCCAGCAGTTCCGAACCAAGGGGGTACGAGCAGTACTTC,CASSSEPRGYEQYF
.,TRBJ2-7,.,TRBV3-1,TGTGCCAGCAGCCACTTAGCGGTCTCCTACGAGCAGTACTTC,CASSHLAVSYEQYF
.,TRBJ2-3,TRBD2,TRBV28,TGTGCCAGCAGCACTGGACTAGCGGGACTCGGGGATACGCAGTATTTT,CASSTGLAGLGDTQYF
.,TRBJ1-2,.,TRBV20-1,TGCAGTGCTAGAGATCGGGGAGGGACGAGTAACTATGGCTACACCTTC,CSARDRGGTSNYGYTF
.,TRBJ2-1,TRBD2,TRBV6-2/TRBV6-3,TGTGCCAGCACTACGGGAGGAGTTAATGAGCAGTTCTTC,CASTTGGVNEQFF
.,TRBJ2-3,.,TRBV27,TGTGCCAGCAGTTTAAGTAGGACAAATACGCAGTATTTT,CASSLSRTNTQYF
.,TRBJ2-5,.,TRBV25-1,TGTGCCAGCCCCAGATCCACGGCCAAAGAAGAGACCCAGTACTTC,CASPRSTAKEETQYF
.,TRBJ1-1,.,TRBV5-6,TGTGCCAGCAGCTTGGAGAGCACTGAAGCTTTCTTT,CASSLESTEAFF
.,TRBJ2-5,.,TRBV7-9,TGTGCCAGCAGCACTCGACAGCTTCAAGAGACCCAGTACTTC,CASSTRQLQETQYF
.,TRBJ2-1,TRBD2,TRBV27,TGTGCCAGCAGTTCGAGCGGGAGCTACAATGAGCAGTTCTTC,CASSSSGSYNEQFF
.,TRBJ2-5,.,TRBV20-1,TGCCCAACAGTGCGGTACTCCAAGGAAGTCCAAGAGACCCAGTACTTC,CPTVRYSKEVQETQYF
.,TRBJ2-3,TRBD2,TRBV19,TGTGCCAGTAGTTCTAGCGGGAGCACAGATACGCAGTATTTT,CASSSSGSTDTQYF